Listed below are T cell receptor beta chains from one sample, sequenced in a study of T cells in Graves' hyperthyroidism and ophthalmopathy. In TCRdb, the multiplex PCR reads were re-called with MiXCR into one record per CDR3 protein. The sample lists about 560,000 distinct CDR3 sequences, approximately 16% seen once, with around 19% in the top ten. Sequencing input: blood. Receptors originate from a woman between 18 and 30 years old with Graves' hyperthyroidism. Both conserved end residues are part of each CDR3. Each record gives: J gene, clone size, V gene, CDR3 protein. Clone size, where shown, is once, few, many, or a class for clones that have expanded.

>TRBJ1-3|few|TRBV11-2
CASRGQGGGNTIYF
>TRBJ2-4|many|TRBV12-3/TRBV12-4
CASSRGQGNIQYF
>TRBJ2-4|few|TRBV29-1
CSVEVRQGGNIQYF
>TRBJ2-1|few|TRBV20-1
CSARTGTSNEQFF
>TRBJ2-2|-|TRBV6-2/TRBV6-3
CASSQPGSTGELFF
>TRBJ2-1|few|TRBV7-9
CASSLAYGEQFF
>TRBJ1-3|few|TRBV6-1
CASTPGGFTGNTIYF
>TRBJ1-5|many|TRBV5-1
CASSPGAGGQPQHF
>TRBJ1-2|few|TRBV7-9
CASSTPGGAYGYTF
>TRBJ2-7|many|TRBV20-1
CSARADRGEGQYF
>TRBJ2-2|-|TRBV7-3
CASSLNQVEGRGRTGELFF
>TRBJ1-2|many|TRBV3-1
CASSLSTGVNYGYTF
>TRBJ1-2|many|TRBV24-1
CATSDQTVYYGYTF